Listed below are T cell receptor beta chains from one sample, sequenced in a study of cytomegalovirus exposure and HLA in healthy donors. Assay used: immunoSEQ multiplex PCR; TCRdb lists only in-frame clones, some missing. The sample lists about 200,000 clones; approximately 83% were seen once. Sample: PBMCs. These receptors came from a boy aged 2-9 years in good health and CMV-seronegative. CDR3s include the opening cysteine and the closing phenylalanine or tryptophan. Fields, in order: D gene, J gene, clone size, V gene, CDR3 DNA, CDR3 protein. D genes are given only for firm matches. Rows give clone size only sometimes, using once, few, many, or a class for an expanded clone.

>TRBD1|TRBJ2-1|.|TRBV6-1
TGTGCCAGCACGCCGGGACAGGGATTCGATGAGCAGTTCTTC
CASTPGQGFDEQFF
>.|TRBJ1-2|.|TRBV2
TGTGCCAGCAGCGTGGACAACCCCTATGGCTACACCTTC
CASSVDNPYGYTF
>.|TRBJ1-3|.|TRBV4-1
TGCGCCAGCAGCCAATTCCCTGTCTCTGGAAACACCATATATTTT
CASSQFPVSGNTIYF
>.|TRBJ1-5|.|TRBV6-6
TGTGCCAGCAGAGGGGCTGTTCAGCAGCCCCAGCATTTT
CASRGAVQQPQHF
>TRBD1|TRBJ2-3|.|TRBV9
TGTGCCAGCAGCGTCCGGACAGGTTCCACAGATACGCAGTATTTT
CASSVRTGSTDTQYF
>.|TRBJ2-7|.|TRBV6-5
TGTGCCAGCAGGGACAGATTAGACGCCTACGAGCAGTACTTC
CASRDRLDAYEQYF
>.|TRBJ2-3|once|TRBV7-9
TGTGCCAGCAGCTTAGTGGCGGGGCCTTCTTCTAGCACAGATACGCAGTATTTT
CASSLVAGPSSSTDTQYF
>.|TRBJ2-2|.|TRBV9
TGTGCCAGCAGCGTAAAGTGGGACTGGGAGAACACCGGGGAGCTGTTTTTT
CASSVKWDWENTGELFF
>TRBD2|TRBJ2-1|.|TRBV7-2
TGTGCCAGCAGCAGAAGGGGGACTAGCGGGGGGTTGGGTGAGCAGTTCTTC
CASSRRGTSGGLGEQFF
>.|TRBJ2-7|few|TRBV6-5
TGTGCCAGCAGTTACAAAGGCGGCTACGAGCAGTACTTC
CASSYKGGYEQYF
>.|TRBJ2-7|.|TRBV9
TGTGCCAGCAGCGTCACAGCGACAGGGAGCGGGGAGCAGTACTTC
CASSVTATGSGEQYF
>.|TRBJ2-7|.|TRBV11-2
TGTGCCAGCAGCCCCCTCGAGTGGTCCAGGGTGTTTTTC
CASSPLEWSRVFF
>.|TRBJ2-5|.|TRBV7-9
TGTGCCAGCAGATCTCTAGGGGTGAAAGAGACCCAGTACTTC
CASRSLGVKETQYF
>.|TRBJ1-2|.|TRBV29-1
TGCAGCGTAGCTGGTAGGGAGACCCCTAGAGGCTACACCTTC
CSVAGRETPRGYTF
>.|TRBJ1-1|.|TRBV2
TGTGCCAGGGAGATAGGGGAGGCCACTGAAGCTTTCTTT
CAREIGEATEAFF
>.|TRBJ1-1|.|TRBV10-3
TGTGCCATCAGTGGTGGCGGACGGGGGAGCACTGAAGCTTTCTTT
CAISGGGRGSTEAFF
>TRBD2|TRBJ2-7|.|TRBV11-2
TGTGCCAGCAGCCACCGAGGGGCGGGGGGGGCCCTACACTACGAGCAGTACTTC
CASSHRGAGGALHYEQYF
>TRBD2|TRBJ2-5|.|TRBV5-1
TGCGCCAGCAGGGGACTAGAAGAGACCCAGTACTTC
CASRGLEETQYF
>TRBD1|TRBJ1-4|.|TRBV7-8
TGTGCCAGCAGTCGGAGGGGGCCTACTAATGAAAAACTGTTTTTT
CASSRRGPTNEKLFF
>TRBD2|TRBJ2-7|.|TRBV5-3
TGTGCCAGAAGCTTGGCACTAGCGTGGATCTACGAGCAGTACTTC
CARSLALAWIYEQYF
>TRBD2|TRBJ2-3|.|TRBV7-9
TGTGCCAGCAGCCCGGGACTAGCGTCGCAGTATTTT
CASSPGLASQYF
>.|TRBJ2-3|.|TRBV13
TGTGCCAGCAGCCAGACAGTATCAGATACGCAGTATTTT
CASSQTVSDTQYF
>TRBD1|TRBJ1-1|.|TRBV6-8
TGTGCCAGCAGTTACATAGGACAGGGGGTGTTAAACACTGAAGCTTTCTTT
CASSYIGQGVLNTEAFF
>.|TRBJ2-1|.|TRBV21-1
TGTGCCAGCAGCAAAGCCCCGGAGGGGCGGCTTGTTGAGCAGTTCTTC
CASSKAPEGRLVEQFF
>.|TRBJ1-1|once|TRBV18
TGTGCCAGCTCGGCGGCTGAGTTGGGCACTGAAGCTTTCTTT
CASSAAELGTEAFF
>TRBD1|TRBJ1-2|.|TRBV7-7
TGTGCTAGTACCTCTTGGGACAGGGTCGGTGGCTACACCTTC
CASTSWDRVGGYTF